Detailed here is one TCR beta chain. Its target is unknown. This sample was taken from a study of T cells after yellow fever vaccination. Across the whole study: SMART-Seq v4 Ultra Low Input prepared the low-cell-number fractions.

Study conclusions and caveats: Sorted repertoires could include abundant contaminating clonotypes from bulk cells. A small share of clonotypes appeared in both CD4 and CD8 compartments. Post-booster repertoires contained most primary-vaccination clones again (roughly 96% CD4, 88% CD8).

TCRdb used MiXCR to reprocess the 5' RACE reads, holding one entry per CDR3 protein. Here the sample spans some 340,000 distinct CDR3 sequences, approximately 4% being singletons. Trimming cost V 3 bases and J 7 bases, with 10 bases left between them. The CDR3 is 13 amino acids. Germline V gene sequence: CDR1 KGHSH, CDR2 LQKENI. The clonotype was recovered from a man aged 18 to 35 who received the YFV17D yellow fever vaccine. The sequencing used PBMCs, collected 5 days after the yellow fever booster vaccination. The chain links TRBV18 to TRBJ2-1; a weak D match, TRBD1 (6 bases). The CDR3 sequence is CASSPSQGNEQFF. In DNA, the CDR3 is TGTGCCAGCTCACCCTCACAGGGTAATGAGCAGTTCTTC.